The rows below give T cell receptor beta chains drawn from one sample of a study of blood T cells in healthy people across ages. TCRdb re-analysed the 5' RACE reads in MiXCR, keeping a single row per CDR3 protein. The sample consists of some 1.1 million distinct CDR3 sequences, 30% to 40% of them appearing once. Source material: blood. These receptors all stem from a man aged 18-30 years in good health. CDR3s include the opening cysteine and the closing phenylalanine or tryptophan. Fields, in order: J gene, V gene, CDR3 protein.

j_call: TRBJ1-1; v_call: TRBV7-3; cdr3_aa: CASSSREGTEAFF
j_call: TRBJ1-6; v_call: TRBV4-2; cdr3_aa: CASSQDPGANSPLHF
j_call: TRBJ2-3; v_call: TRBV27; cdr3_aa: CASSDTSGMRTDTQYF
j_call: TRBJ2-7; v_call: TRBV6-2/TRBV6-3; cdr3_aa: CASGIGNEQYF
j_call: TRBJ1-1; v_call: TRBV5-1; cdr3_aa: CASSLRAGGTEAFF
j_call: TRBJ2-1; v_call: TRBV7-2; cdr3_aa: CASSLGQGSDEQFF
j_call: TRBJ1-2; v_call: TRBV5-4; cdr3_aa: CASSLGQDAMGYTF
j_call: TRBJ1-1; v_call: TRBV27; cdr3_aa: CASSLGQERNTEAFF
j_call: TRBJ2-7; v_call: TRBV10-3; cdr3_aa: CAISESSAGAYEQYF
j_call: TRBJ1-2; v_call: TRBV4-3; cdr3_aa: CASSHLRGGYGYTF
j_call: TRBJ2-7; v_call: TRBV6-5; cdr3_aa: CASSWGGRAYEQYF
j_call: TRBJ2-5; v_call: TRBV20-1; cdr3_aa: CSAQKGSRQETQYF
j_call: TRBJ2-7; v_call: TRBV5-1; cdr3_aa: CASSLGGGFSLYEQYF
j_call: TRBJ2-1; v_call: TRBV7-3; cdr3_aa: CASSLNYRGYEQFF
j_call: TRBJ2-3; v_call: TRBV9; cdr3_aa: CASSGVSPDTQYF
j_call: TRBJ2-5; v_call: TRBV9; cdr3_aa: CASSATGTGVQTQYF
j_call: TRBJ2-1; v_call: TRBV27; cdr3_aa: CASSLLGGVDNEQFF
j_call: TRBJ1-2; v_call: TRBV9; cdr3_aa: CASSVEAGTNYGYTF
j_call: TRBJ2-7; v_call: TRBV4-2; cdr3_aa: CASSQDGGLAGSYNEQYF
j_call: TRBJ1-1; v_call: TRBV20-1; cdr3_aa: CSARQGENTEAFF
j_call: TRBJ1-1; v_call: TRBV10-3; cdr3_aa: CAISETFSMSHTEAFF
j_call: TRBJ1-4; v_call: TRBV27; cdr3_aa: CASSSLGVTNEKLFF
j_call: TRBJ1-1; v_call: TRBV4-1; cdr3_aa: CASSGWLYDTEAFF
j_call: TRBJ1-2; v_call: TRBV20-1; cdr3_aa: CSARDPGELVTNYGYTF
j_call: TRBJ1-1; v_call: TRBV10-3; cdr3_aa: CAISESDRNTEAFF
j_call: TRBJ2-2; v_call: TRBV10-3; cdr3_aa: CAISGSATGGTGELFF
j_call: TRBJ1-5; v_call: TRBV4-1; cdr3_aa: CASSPTENNQPQHF
j_call: TRBJ1-3; v_call: TRBV29-1; cdr3_aa: CSVRQFDGNTIYF
j_call: TRBJ1-5; v_call: TRBV4-2; cdr3_aa: CASGQDPGEVGANQPQHF
j_call: TRBJ1-2; v_call: TRBV9; cdr3_aa: CASSVDGTDYGYTF
j_call: TRBJ2-7; v_call: TRBV20-1; cdr3_aa: CSARDQGRSSYEQYF
j_call: TRBJ1-1; v_call: TRBV7-3; cdr3_aa: CASSPDGGGTEAFF
j_call: TRBJ2-1; v_call: TRBV12-3/TRBV12-4; cdr3_aa: CARSYFRGLTYNEQFF
j_call: TRBJ2-1; v_call: TRBV11-2; cdr3_aa: CASSPLAGGLNEQFF